A single sample gave rise to the 27 T cell receptor beta chains below, sequenced in a study of CD8 T cells in Susac syndrome (dated by TCRdb to between 2018 and 2020). The library was prepared using the immunoSEQ multiplex PCR assay. RNA was extracted using the RNeasy kit, and roughly 0.5 to 1 ug of the RNA was reverse transcribed with random hexamers. TCRdb itself trimmed the public reads at Q25 with fastp, ran MiXCR and retained productive beta chains. A single entry per CDR3 protein holds the most common genes and DNA from its merged rows. Across this sample there are some 150,000 distinct CDR3 sequences, with roughly 95% seen only once. In total, the top ten clones hold around 0.15% of the sample. The sequencing input was CD4+ T cells from PBMCs. The receptor set was obtained from a human donor with Susac syndrome.

This chain uses TRBV18 with TRBJ2-2, with D perhaps matching TRBD1 or TRBD2 (6 bases each). Trimming left V 3 bases short and J 3 bases short, with 14 bases between. The CDR3 contains 16 residues. CDR1 is KGHSH, CDR2 LQKENI, per germline. Written as DNA, the CDR3 is TGTGCCAGCTCACCCCTCATGAGGGGGGACACCGGGGAGCTGTTTTTT. It specifies CASSPLMRGDTGELFF.

The chain has TRBV3-1 and TRBJ2-7; D ambiguous. This CDR3 is 15 amino acids long. The germline V and J ends were trimmed by 5 bases and 6 bases, with 20 bases remaining between them. Germline-derived CDR1 and CDR2 are LGHDT and YNNKEL (reference sequence). The CDR3 region is CASSAQVIGQSEQYF. For the CDR3, the DNA is TGTGCCAGCAGCGCGCAGGTAATAGGGCAATCCGAGCAGTACTTC.

The rearrangement links TRBV4-1 to TRBJ2-1, with unresolved D. This CDR3 is 17 amino acids long. The germline CDR1 and CDR2 sequences are MGHRA and YSYEKL. V lost 5 bases to trimming and J lost 1 base, with 18 bases between them. The CDR3, as DNA: TGCGCCAGCAGCTCAATCCACAGAATAGCATCCTACAATGAGCAGTTCTTC. This gives the protein CASSSIHRIASYNEQFF.

The chain has TRBV9 and TRBJ2-7; TRBD2 is a possible D gene (6 bases). The CDR3 spans 15 residues. Per the germline V gene, CDR1 is SGDLS and CDR2 is YYNGEE. The V gene lost 0 bases and the J gene lost 3 bases, with 13 bases spanning the gap. CDR3 nucleotide sequence: TGTGCCAGCAGCGTAGAAAGCGGGTCCGTCTACGAGCAGTACTTC. This gives the protein CASSVESGSVYEQYF.

The V gene is TRBV5-4, the J gene TRBJ2-1, with D perhaps TRBD1 (7 bases). V was trimmed by 0 bases and J by 9 bases, leaving 13 bases between them. Germline V gene sequence: CDR1 SGHNT, CDR2 YYREEE (reference sequence). This CDR3 is 14 amino acids long. This CDR3 reads CASSLARQGGEQFF. For the CDR3, the DNA is TGTGCCAGCAGCTTGGCCCGACAGGGAGGTGAGCAGTTCTTC.

The chain is built from TRBV6-2 or TRBV6-3 and TRBJ1-2; D gene uncertain. The CDR3 is made up of 14 amino acids. In germline, CDR1 is MNHEY, CDR2 SVGEGT. The V end was cut by 7 bases, the J end by 4 bases, with 16 bases between. The CDR3 is CASTPAPLLYGYTF. The CDR3 DNA reads as TGTGCCAGCACCCCAGCACCTCTCCTCTATGGCTACACCTTC.

This chain uses TRBV6-6 with TRBJ1-1; no reliable D call. The V end was cut by 4 bases, the J end by 1 base, with 10 bases between. The CDR3 has 14 residues. The V gene's germline CDR1 is MNHNY and CDR2 SVGAGI (reference sequence). The CDR3 bases are TGTGCCAGCAGTTCGGAGGGCTCGAACACTGAAGCTTTCTTT. Translating gives CASSSEGSNTEAFF.

This rearrangement joins TRBV12-3 or TRBV12-4 to TRBJ2-2; D remains unclear. This CDR3 is 11 amino acids long. Trimming pared 0 bases from V and 9 bases from J, leaving 2 bases between. This chain's CDR3 is CASSLARELFF. CDR3 DNA sequence: TGTGCCAGCAGTTTAGCCCGGGAGCTGTTTTTT.

The chain links TRBV5-1 to TRBJ2-5; unclear D gene. V lost 3 bases to trimming and J lost 2 bases, with 5 bases between them. CDR1 and CDR2 (germline): SGHRS, YFSETQ. The CDR3 length is 12 residues. DNA of the CDR3: TGCGCCAGCAGCTGGGCTCAAGAGACCCAGTACTTC. Its translation is CASSWAQETQYF.

This sequence joins TRBV29-1 and TRBJ2-5, with D possibly matching TRBD1 (6 bases). CDR1 is SQVTM and CDR2 is ANQGSEA in the germline V gene. Deletions cut 7 bases from V and 0 bases from J, with 9 bases between. This CDR3 contains 12 residues. The CDR3 spells CSGQGYQETQYF. Written as DNA, the CDR3 is TGCAGCGGGCAGGGGTACCAAGAGACCCAGTACTTC.

The chain is built from TRBV20-1 and TRBJ1-5, with D possibly being TRBD1 (6 bases). CDR3 length equals 14 residues. Deletions cut 6 bases from V and 2 bases from J, with 14 bases between. The V gene's germline CDR1 is DFQATT and CDR2 SNEGSKA (reference sequence). DNA of the CDR3: TGCAGTGCCCCCTCACAGGGAGGCAATCAGCCCCAGCATTTT. This codes for CSAPSQGGNQPQHF.

The rearrangement joins TRBV25-1 to TRBJ1-2, with 10 bases fitting TRBD1. The CDR3 runs 13 residues. The trim removed 1 base at V and 7 bases at J, leaving 0 bases unmatched. Germline V gives CDR1 MGHDK, CDR2 SYGVNS. Here the CDR3 reads CASSEWTGGGYTF. The CDR3 coding sequence is TGTGCCAGCAGTGAATGGACAGGGGGTGGCTACACCTTC.

The genes are TRBV15 and TRBJ2-3; no clear D gene. V gave up 3 bases and J gave up 2 bases, with 9 bases separating them. This CDR3 comprises 14 residues. Germline V CDR1 and CDR2: LNHNV, YYDKDF (reference sequence). The CDR3 DNA is TGTGCCACCAGCAGTCTTGGCTTCACAGATACGCAGTATTTT. Residues: CATSSLGFTDTQYF.

The chain couples TRBV28 to TRBJ1-2, with 8 bases fitting TRBD1. The CDR3 is 13 residues long. Looked up from germline, CDR1 is MDHEN and CDR2 is SYDVKM. V shed 5 bases, J shed 8 bases, and the junction held 7 bases outside the gene matches. The CDR3 is CASSGTGRGGYTF. CDR3 DNA sequence: TGTGCCAGCAGTGGGACAGGCCGAGGGGGCTACACCTTC.

The chain uses TRBV14 and TRBJ2-6, with D possibly TRBD1 on 6 matching bases. Germline V CDR1 and CDR2: SGHDN, FVKESK. The length of the CDR3 is 17 residues. Trimming cost V 4 bases and J 0 bases, with 13 bases left between them. The CDR3 is CASSPPGVLSGANVLTF. The CDR3 DNA is TGTGCCAGCAGCCCCCCAGGGGTTCTCTCTGGGGCCAACGTCCTGACTTTC.

The chain links TRBV4-1 to TRBJ2-1; D gene uncertain. V was pared by 3 bases and J by 4 bases, with 1 base between. CDR1 MGHRA and CDR2 YSYEKL come from the germline V gene. This CDR3 has 11 residues. This chain's CDR3 is CASSHYNEQFF. The CDR3 DNA is TGCGCCAGCAGCCATTACAATGAGCAGTTCTTC.

This chain links TRBV5-4 with TRBJ2-7; 9 bases line up with TRBD1. Germline trimming cut 2 bases from V and 3 bases from J; bases unmatched to any gene: 12. This CDR3 has 17 residues. The germline V gene has CDR1 SGHNT and CDR2 YYREEE (reference sequence). CDR3 protein: CASSLRRPGQGSYEQYF. In DNA form, the CDR3 reads TGTGCCAGCAGCTTAAGAAGACCGGGACAGGGAAGCTACGAGCAGTACTTC.

The rearrangement joins TRBV15 to TRBJ1-1; unclear D gene. Trimming took off 0 bases at V and 0 bases at J, with 11 bases between the two ends. The CDR3 runs to 16 residues. The V gene's germline CDR1 is LNHNV and CDR2 YYDKDF (reference sequence). CDR3 residues: CATSRDLGNMNTEAFF. The DNA of the CDR3 is TGTGCCACCAGCAGAGATCTCGGGAACATGAACACTGAAGCTTTCTTT. The full variable domain, with the rest looked up from reference TRBV15 and TRBJ1-1, is DAMVIQNPRYQVTQFGKPVTLSCSQTLNHNVMYWYQQKSSQAPKLLFHYYDKDFNNEADTPDNFQSRRPNTSFCFLDIRSPGLGDTAMYLCATSRDLGNMNTEAFFGQGTRLTVV.

The chain recombines TRBV3-1 with TRBJ1-5, with D possibly being TRBD1 (5 bases). Germline loops: CDR1 LGHDT, CDR2 YNNKEL (reference sequence). V was cut by 0 bases and J by 9 bases, with 12 bases left in between. There are 14 residues in the CDR3. The CDR3 reads CASSQDRGAGPQHF. The CDR3, as DNA: TGTGCCAGCAGCCAAGACAGAGGGGCAGGGCCCCAGCATTTT.

In DNA, the CDR3 is TGCAGTGCTAGAGCCAGGGGAATCCAAGAGACCCAGTACTTC. The encoded protein is CSARARGIQETQYF. The chain uses TRBV20-1 and TRBJ2-5, with a possible D match to TRBD1 (6 bases). This CDR3 comprises 14 residues. The germline gives CDR1 DFQATT, CDR2 SNEGSKA (reference sequence). Trimming left V 1 base short and J 1 base short, with 10 bases between.

The chain employs TRBV5-1 and TRBJ1-2, with D perhaps matching TRBD1 (5 bases). Germline CDR1 and CDR2: SGHRS and YFSETQ. Deletions cut 4 bases from V and 6 bases from J, with 16 bases between. The CDR3 is made up of 14 amino acids. CDR3 DNA: TGCGCCAGCAGCCCCGTGGGACCGTCTGATGGCTACACCTTC. Amino acids: CASSPVGPSDGYTF.

This chain links TRBV5-6 with TRBJ2-2; 9 bases line up with TRBD1. This CDR3 is 15 amino acids long. Trimming removed 3 bases from V and 3 bases from J; junction bases left unmatched: 3. Germline CDR1 and CDR2: SGHDT and YYEEEE. The CDR3 DNA sequence: TGTGCCAGCAGCTCCGGGACAGGGCACACCGGGGAGCTGTTTTTT. Translated, it gives CASSSGTGHTGELFF.

The chain uses TRBV20-1 and TRBJ2-1; D unclear. This CDR3 contains 12 residues. V was trimmed by 0 bases and J by 14 bases, leaving 14 bases between them. CDR1 is DFQATT and CDR2 is SNEGSKA in the germline V gene (reference sequence). CDR3 DNA sequence: TGCAGTGCTAGAGAGAGACTGGATCGGGAGTTCTTC. Translation: CSARERLDREFF.

The V gene is TRBV18, the J gene TRBJ2-7, with unresolved D. Germline V CDR1 and CDR2: KGHSH, LQKENI. V lost 3 bases, J lost 6 bases, and 18 bases lay in between. The CDR3 is 15 amino acids. This CDR3 is CASSPRIEGSSEQYF. DNA for the CDR3: TGTGCCAGCTCACCGCGAATAGAAGGTTCGAGCGAGCAGTACTTC.

V is TRBV29-1 and J is TRBJ2-5; no firm D call. Trimming took off 3 bases at V and 1 base at J, with 9 bases between the two ends. The CDR3 runs 13 residues. The germline V gene has CDR1 SQVTM and CDR2 ANQGSEA. The CDR3 spells CSVEVAAQETQYF. CDR3 in DNA: TGCAGCGTTGAGGTGGCGGCCCAAGAGACCCAGTACTTC.

This clonotype was seen a handful of times. This rearrangement joins TRBV6-2 or TRBV6-3 to TRBJ2-7; 7 bases are shared with TRBD1. CDR1 and CDR2 (germline): MNHEY, SVGEGT. Germline trimming cut 5 bases from V and 3 bases from J; bases unmatched to any gene: 4. This CDR3 has 13 amino acids. The CDR3 reads CASSLQGIYEQYF. As DNA, the CDR3 is TGTGCCAGCAGTCTACAGGGGATCTACGAGCAGTACTTC.

The chain joins TRBV19 to TRBJ2-7, with 7 bases identical to TRBD1. CDR1 is LNHDA and CDR2 is SQIVND in the germline V gene (reference sequence). The CDR3 contains 14 residues. J gave up 3 bases and V 3 bases, and 5 bases lay outside the gene matches. The DNA of the CDR3 is TGTGCCAGTAGTATGGGGCCAGGGGGCTACGAGCAGTACTTC. Its translation is CASSMGPGGYEQYF.